This TCR beta chain was captured in a study of T cell responses to AZD1222 COVID-19 vaccine. This table comes from immunoSEQ multiplex PCR, and its TCRdb copy is limited to in-frame clones, with some not included. The sample has 150,000 to 200,000 clones, 87% seen once; the top ten hold 2.6%. Germline V lookup: CDR1 KGHSH, CDR2 LQKENI. The CDR3 spans 13 residues. J was trimmed by 12 bases and V by 3 bases; bases with no gene match: 10. The sample consisted of peripheral blood, taken on day 0 of AZD1222 vaccination. The source of this sequence is an adult in good health. The chain couples TRBV18 to TRBJ1-2, with 7 bases matching TRBD1. DNA for the CDR3: TGTGCCAGCTCACCCATGGCGACAGGGACGAACACCTTC. This sequence encodes CASSPMATGTNTF.